These 10 T cell receptor beta chains were sequenced from one sample in a study of early T cells in non-severe SARS-CoV-2 infection. MiXCR, run by TCRdb on the 5' RACE reads, gives a single entry per CDR3 protein. The profile shows about 26,000 distinct CDR3 sequences, roughly 5.6% of them singletons. The source material was whole blood. All receptors come from an adult who was a healthcare worker with PCR-confirmed SARS-CoV-2 infection or an uninfected control (not recorded which).

There are many counts of this clonotype. The CDR3 loop is CAISLLAGGVQYF. For the CDR3, the DNA is TGTGCCATCAGCTTACTAGCGGGAGGAGTTCAGTACTTC. V is TRBV10-3 and J is TRBJ2-4; 12 positions agree with TRBD2. V dropped 6 bases and J dropped 11; count of bases not matched to a gene: 5. The germline CDR1 and CDR2 sequences are ENHRY and SYGVKD. This CDR3 comprises 13 residues.

This clonotype was counted at least ten times. The V and J genes are TRBV18 and TRBJ1-5; possibly TRBD1 for D (5 bases). Germline V CDR1 and CDR2: KGHSH, LQKENI. V lost 1 base to trimming and J lost 0 bases, with 7 bases between them. The CDR3 spans 15 residues. The CDR3 sequence: CASSPQGISNQPQHF. The CDR3 coding sequence is TGTGCCAGCTCACCACAGGGGATTAGCAATCAGCCCCAGCATTTT.

By its share, this clonotype is medium-sized. The genes are TRBV7-8 and TRBJ2-7, with D perhaps TRBD2 (5 bases). Looked up from germline, CDR1 is SGHVS and CDR2 is FQNEAQ. Trimming took off 5 bases at V and 7 bases at J, with 21 bases between the two ends. This CDR3 spans 15 amino acids. The CDR3 DNA is TGTGCCAGCAGCCCCCTCGGACTGGCAGTTGGGGAGCAGTACTTC. Protein product: CASSPLGLAVGEQYF.

This clonotype was observed at least ten times. V and J are TRBV6-2 or TRBV6-3 and TRBJ2-1, with 9 nucleotides matching TRBD2. This CDR3 spans 15 amino acids. Trimming took 3 bases from V and 5 from J; bases not matched to a gene: 5. The V gene's germline CDR1 is MNHEY and CDR2 SVGEGT. The CDR3 DNA is TGTGCCAGCAGTTATAGCCCTAGCGGGAACAATGAGCAGTTCTTC. Its translation is CASSYSPSGNNEQFF.

This chain connects TRBV20-1 to TRBJ1-1, with 8 nucleotides matching TRBD1. The CDR3 consists of 15 residues. The trim removed 2 bases at V and 1 base at J, leaving 6 bases unmatched. Germline V gene sequence: CDR1 DFQATT, CDR2 SNEGSKA (reference sequence). Here the CDR3 reads CSARRTGGANTEAFF. The DNA of the CDR3 is TGCAGTGCTAGACGTACAGGGGGGGCGAACACTGAAGCTTTCTTT.

This clonotype was found many times. The V gene is TRBV6-2 or TRBV6-3, the J gene TRBJ2-3; 8 bases match TRBD2. The CDR3 contains 17 residues. CDR1 and CDR2 (germline): MNHEY, SVGEGT. Trimming took 0 bases from V and 2 from J; bases not matched to a gene: 7. In DNA, the CDR3 is TGTGCCAGCAGTTACTCGATCACTAGCGGATACACAGATACGCAGTATTTT. Residues: CASSYSITSGYTDTQYF.

This clonotype was observed many times. CDR3 residues: CASSFETVMNTEAFF. In DNA, the CDR3 is TGTGCCAGCAGCTTCGAAACGGTCATGAACACTGAAGCTTTCTTT. This chain joins TRBV7-9 and TRBJ1-1; D gene unclear. Trimming shortened V by 3 bases and J by 0 bases, and 11 bases separated the two germline ends. The CDR3 runs to 15 residues. Looked up from germline, CDR1 is SEHNR and CDR2 is FQNEAQ (reference sequence).

This clonotype has at least ten counts. J is TRBJ1-2 and V is TRBV19, with no clear D. CDR1 and CDR2 from the germline V gene are LNHDA and SQIVND (reference sequence). CDR3 length: 12 amino acids. Trimming removed 8 bases at V and 3 bases at J, with 10 bases between. In DNA form, the CDR3 reads TGTGCCAGTGAACAGTACTACTATGGCTACACCTTC. It codes for CASEQYYYGYTF.

This clonotype showed up many times. V usage is TRBV29-1 and J usage is TRBJ1-1; the D gene is possibly TRBD1 (6 bases). The germline V gene encodes CDR1 SQVTM and CDR2 ANQGSEA. V was shortened by 3 bases and J by 0 bases, with 11 bases between the two germline ends. The CDR3 spans 14 residues. The CDR3 nucleotides are TGCAGCGTTGAGGGGGCTATTATGAACACTGAAGCTTTCTTT. It encodes CSVEGAIMNTEAFF.

This clonotype was observed at least ten times. The chain employs TRBV28 and TRBJ1-2; TRBD1 aligns across 8 bases. This CDR3 is built from 14 residues. V lost 5 bases and J lost 6; bases outside the gene matches: 8. Germline V gene data show CDR1 as MDHEN and CDR2 as SYDVKM. The DNA for the CDR3 is TGTGCCAGCAGTCCTAGCATACAGGGGGATGGCTACACCTTC. The encoded protein is CASSPSIQGDGYTF.